The following is a TCR beta chain sequence with its context. This clonotype appeared many times. Its binding antigen is unknown. Base qualities are not provided; no much larger clone lies one nucleotide away. The patients picked for sequencing were ones in whom flow cytometry had shown an expansion of CD8+CD57+ cells. All patients had severe acquired aplastic anemia diagnosed by International Study of Aplastic Anemia and Agranulocytosis and Camitta criteria. At the time blood was sampled, none of the patients had received any therapy. TCR repertoires of sorted CD4+ and CD8+ blood T cells from severe aplastic anemia patients and healthy subjects were deep-sequenced in the study. Patients were enrolled in the USA under clinicaltrials.gov protocols 00001620, 01623167, 00001397, 00071045, 00081523 and 00961064. Ficoll-Paque density gradient centrifugation was used to isolate peripheral blood mononuclear cells. CD4+ and CD8+ T cells were sorted by FACS or magnetic beads before DNA extraction.

TCR beta VDJ combination and CDR3 sequence profiling used genomic DNA as the template. TCR repertoire sequencing was run on an Illumina HiSeq 2000. The study's own analysis went as follows. Repertoire assessment relied on Simpson's diversity index, CDR3 size and DJ length profiles, and TRBV/TRBJ rearrangement plots. The most abundant DNA sequence in the deep sequencing data was defined as the immunodominant clone. CDR3 amino acid sequences were screened for sharing across subjects and were compared with published repertoires and the VDJdb database. TCRdb itself trimmed the public reads at Q25 with fastp, ran MiXCR and retained productive beta chains. Rows merge per CDR3 protein into single entries with the most common DNA and genes. The V and J calls shown here were made by TCRdb, not taken from the authors' results. This sample is represented by 180,000 or so distinct CDR3 sequences; roughly 48% of them were singletons. Around 1.1% of the sample is in the top ten clones.

CDR1 and CDR2 (SGHTA, FQGNSA) derive from the germline V gene. The junction carries 13 bases between V and J, which are trimmed by 5 bases and 13 bases respectively. The CDR3 holds 11 amino acids from the cysteine to the phenylalanine. Only the CDR3 DNA stays, 33 bases, in frame from base 1. The data were obtained in a study of CD8+CD57+ T cells in acquired aplastic anemia (dated by TCRdb to the late 2010s). Regarding the study in general: A mean of around 3.2 ug of DNA, ranging from roughly 0.2 to 27.4 ug, was extracted from sorted CD4+ and CD8+ cells. CD8+CD57+ expansion was defined as a frequency above the mean frequency observed in healthy subjects. Study-wide conclusions, independent of this receptor: Roughly 30 CD8+ CDR3 sequences were found to be shared between patients and controls, but these sequences appeared to be highly expressed in patients and within the immunodominant clones of the patients. No significant difference in CD8+ Simpson's diversity was found between patients and healthy controls (P=0.060).

The chain was built from TRBV7-2 and TRBJ2-3, and possibly TRBD1, on 5 matching bases. Sequenced: sorted CD4+, CD8+, or CD8+CD57+ T cells (not recorded which) from PBMCs. The TCR originated in a human donor with aplastic anemia. The CDR3 here reads CASSHHQGEYF. At the DNA level, the sequence is TGTGCCAGCAGCCATCATCAAGGGGAGTATTTT.